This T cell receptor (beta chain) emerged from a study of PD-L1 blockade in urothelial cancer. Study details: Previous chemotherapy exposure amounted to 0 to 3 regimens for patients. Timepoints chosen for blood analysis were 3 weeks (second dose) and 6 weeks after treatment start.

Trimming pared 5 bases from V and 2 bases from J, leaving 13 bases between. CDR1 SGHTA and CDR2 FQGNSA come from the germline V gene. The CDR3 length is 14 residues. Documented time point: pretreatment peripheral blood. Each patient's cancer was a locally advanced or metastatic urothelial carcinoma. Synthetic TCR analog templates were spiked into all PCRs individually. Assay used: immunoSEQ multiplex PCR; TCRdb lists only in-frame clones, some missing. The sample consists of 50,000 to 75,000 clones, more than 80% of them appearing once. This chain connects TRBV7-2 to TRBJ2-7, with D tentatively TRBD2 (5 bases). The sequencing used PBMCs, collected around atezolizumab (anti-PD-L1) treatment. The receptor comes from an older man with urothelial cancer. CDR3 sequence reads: CASSPSTNTYEQYF. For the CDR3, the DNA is TGTGCCAGCAGCCCTAGCACGAATACCTACGAGCAGTACTTC. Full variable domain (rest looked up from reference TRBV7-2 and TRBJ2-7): GAGVSQSPSNKVTEKGKDVELRCDPISGHTALYWYRQSLGQGLEFLIYFQGNSAPDKSGLPSDRFSAERTGGSVSTLTIQRTQQEDSAVYLCASSPSTNTYEQYFGPGTRLTVT.